The rows below give T cell receptor beta chains drawn from one sample of a study of control samples from healthy donors and cancer patients. Method: immunoSEQ multiplex PCR; TCRdb's copy keeps in-frame clones and lacks some. The sample has around 100,000 clones; around 89% are singletons. Sample: PBMCs. All receptors come from a man between 60 and 70 years old with lung cancer. Each CDR3 is given with its conserved first and last residue. D genes are given only for firm matches.

j_call v_call d_call cdr3_aa
TRBJ2-6 TRBV6-2/TRBV6-3 TRBD1 CASSSTGYSSGANVLTF
TRBJ1-1 TRBV7-3 . CASSLGTSRGGTEAFF
TRBJ2-5 TRBV13 . CASSSLGSQETQYF
TRBJ2-7 TRBV2 TRBD1 CADGTGVSYEQYF
TRBJ1-6 TRBV7-3 . CASSLRVGGSPLHF
TRBJ2-3 TRBV7-9 TRBD1 CASSLFPGQGTDTQYF
TRBJ1-1 TRBV27 . CASSFKGDWLTEAFF
TRBJ1-2 TRBV5-5 . CASSETGYGYTF
TRBJ2-5 TRBV10-2 . CASTDLTGLQETQYF
TRBJ1-1 TRBV14 . CASSPSMNTEAFF
TRBJ1-2 TRBV6-2/TRBV6-3 . CASSFSRKGPSPGYTF
TRBJ2-7 TRBV2 . CASSGGELREQYF
TRBJ1-2 TRBV24-1 . CATSDLREDYGYTF
TRBJ2-1 TRBV5-1 TRBD1 CASRITGGSYNEQFF
TRBJ2-3 TRBV3-1/TRBV3-2 . CASSRGQSVDTQYF
TRBJ1-1 TRBV6-4 TRBD1 CASSVNRAGGTEAFF
TRBJ2-5 TRBV30 . CAWSQPGGGPGETQYF
TRBJ1-6 TRBV10-2 . CASSAPGTGDNSPLHF
TRBJ1-1 TRBV9 . CASSPQMNTEAFF
TRBJ2-6 TRBV7-3 TRBD1 CASSSRDRGLSGANVLTF
TRBJ1-4 TRBV18 . CASSTGGAPEKLFF
TRBJ2-2 TRBV3-1/TRBV3-2 . CASTAGPITGELFF
TRBJ1-2 TRBV6-6 . CASSPTANYGYTF
TRBJ1-1 TRBV11-1 . CASSWVRDTEAFF
TRBJ1-2 TRBV7-8 . CASILLIDGLGGYTF
TRBJ2-7 TRBV27 TRBD1 CASSLRSDRGYEQYF
TRBJ2-4 TRBV5-4 . CASSPTNDRIGNYKNIQYF
TRBJ1-1 TRBV7-3 . CASSFSPMNTEAFF
TRBJ1-1 TRBV18 . CASSQEGYTEAFF
TRBJ2-1 TRBV4-1 . CASSPRHSGSYNEQFF
TRBJ2-1 TRBV18 TRBD1 CASSPGQGANEQFF
TRBJ2-5 TRBV24-1 . CATSDFEETQYF
TRBJ2-7 TRBV4-1 . CASSQQAPFTGSSYEQYF
TRBJ1-2 TRBV19 TRBD1 CASSIGIGTDGYTF
TRBJ2-6 TRBV24-1 TRBD2 CATSDLPTSGLSGANVLTF
TRBJ2-2 TRBV5-1 . CASSPAARDSYTGELFF
TRBJ1-3 TRBV4-2 . CASSQDQGAGNTIYF
TRBJ2-3 TRBV5-6 TRBD2 CASSFGTSGEADTQYF
TRBJ1-2 TRBV5-1 . CASSLGDGNYGYTF
TRBJ1-2 TRBV11-1 . CASRGFYGYTF
TRBJ1-2 TRBV5-1 . CASSLGLGNYGYTF
TRBJ1-1 TRBV11-2 . CASSLSGGWTEAFF
TRBJ2-3 TRBV13 TRBD2 CASSLRGGLADTQYF
TRBJ2-7 TRBV4-1 TRBD2 CASSQASGTILYEQYF
TRBJ1-3 TRBV5-1 TRBD1 CASSPQGQSTGNTIYF
TRBJ2-1 TRBV11-3 TRBD2 CASSLDPRASGGAVGNEQFF
TRBJ2-2 TRBV10-1 TRBD1 CASSVGQGLNTGELFF
TRBJ2-3 TRBV5-6 TRBD2 CASSLEALAGTTDTQYF
TRBJ2-5 TRBV10-3 . CAISDAGGEETQYF
TRBJ1-6 TRBV7-9 . CASSLAYSPLHF
TRBJ2-3 TRBV7-9 . CASSLDGGRTQYF
TRBJ1-1 TRBV27 . CASSTGTGAFF
TRBJ2-1 TRBV3-1/TRBV3-2 TRBD2 CASSLLAGDTRNEQFF
TRBJ1-5 TRBV18 . CASSPGVNQPQHF
TRBJ1-1 TRBV30 . CAWRLQGKNTEAFF